This T cell receptor (beta chain) was sequenced in a study of vaccination and CD4 T cells after COVID-19. Study in general: In the convalescent cohort, there were six males and four females, two of them Hispanic. Across the group, participants received two doses of either BNT162b2 or mRNA-1273 vaccine.

Details on this clonotype: Its matching antigen is unknown.

Treatment meaning: roughly 10-day PBMC culture with coronavirus spike peptide pools or control peptides (ViraFEST assay). Antigen-specific T cell expansion with peptide pools preceded TCR sequencing in the ViraFEST approach. V trimming: 4 bases; J trimming: 10 bases; junction bases outside the gene matches: 5. The CDR3 is made up of 14 amino acids. Germline V gene data show CDR1 as SGHRS and CDR2 as YFSETQ. An Oncomine TCR Beta short-read assay was used to sequence the DNA from cultured CD4+ T cells. Cultured CD4+ T cells were the source of extracted genomic DNA. TCRdb analysed the PCR reads with MiXCR anew, one entry per CDR3 protein. The table includes 16,000 or so distinct CDR3 sequences, roughly half detected once.

The clonotype comes from a human donor who had recovered from COVID-19. Sequencing was performed on CD4+ T cells from blood, cultured in vitro, taken before SARS-CoV-2 vaccination. This chain links TRBV5-1 with TRBJ1-6; 10 bases align to TRBD1. The DNA of the CDR3 is TGCGCCAGCAGCACGGACAGGGGGGGATCACCCCTCCACTTT. Amino acid sequence: CASSTDRGGSPLHF.